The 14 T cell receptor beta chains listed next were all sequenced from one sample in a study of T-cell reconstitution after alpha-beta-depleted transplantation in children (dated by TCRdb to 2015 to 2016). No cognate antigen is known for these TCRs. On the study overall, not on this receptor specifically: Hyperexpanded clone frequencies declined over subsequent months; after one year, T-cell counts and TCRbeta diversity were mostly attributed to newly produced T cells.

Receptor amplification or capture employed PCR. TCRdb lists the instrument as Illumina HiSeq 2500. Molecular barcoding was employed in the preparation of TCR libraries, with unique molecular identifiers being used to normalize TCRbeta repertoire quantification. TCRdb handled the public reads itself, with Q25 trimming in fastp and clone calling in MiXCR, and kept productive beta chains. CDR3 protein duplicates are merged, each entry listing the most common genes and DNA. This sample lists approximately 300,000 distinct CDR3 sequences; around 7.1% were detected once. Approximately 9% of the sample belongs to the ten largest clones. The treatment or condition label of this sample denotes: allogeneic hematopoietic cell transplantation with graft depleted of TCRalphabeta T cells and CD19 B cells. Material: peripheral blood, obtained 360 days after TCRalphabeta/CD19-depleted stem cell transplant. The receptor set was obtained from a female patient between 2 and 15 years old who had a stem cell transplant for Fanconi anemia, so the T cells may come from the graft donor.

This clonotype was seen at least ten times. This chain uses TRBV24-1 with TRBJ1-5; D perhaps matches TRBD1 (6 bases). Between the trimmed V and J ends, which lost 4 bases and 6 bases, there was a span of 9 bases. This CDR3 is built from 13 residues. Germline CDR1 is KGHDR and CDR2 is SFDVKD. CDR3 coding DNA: TGTGCCACCAGTGAAACAGGGACTCAGCCCCAGCATTTT. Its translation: CATSETGTQPQHF.

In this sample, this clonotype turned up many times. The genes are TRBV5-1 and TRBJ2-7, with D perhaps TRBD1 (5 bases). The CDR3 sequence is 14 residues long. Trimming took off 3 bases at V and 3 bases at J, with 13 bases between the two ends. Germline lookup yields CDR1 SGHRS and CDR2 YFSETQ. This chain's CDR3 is CASSSNRQYYEQYF. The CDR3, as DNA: TGCGCCAGCAGCTCTAACAGGCAGTACTACGAGCAGTACTTC.

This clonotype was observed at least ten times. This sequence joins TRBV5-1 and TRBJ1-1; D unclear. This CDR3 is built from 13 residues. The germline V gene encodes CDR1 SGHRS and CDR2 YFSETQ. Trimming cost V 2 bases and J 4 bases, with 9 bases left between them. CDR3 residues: CASSFGEGTEAFF. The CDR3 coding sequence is TGCGCCAGCAGCTTCGGGGAGGGCACTGAAGCTTTCTTT.

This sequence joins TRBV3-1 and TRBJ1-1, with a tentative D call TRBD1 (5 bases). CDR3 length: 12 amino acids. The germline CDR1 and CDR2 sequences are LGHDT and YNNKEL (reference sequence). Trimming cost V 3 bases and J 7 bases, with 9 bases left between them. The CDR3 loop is CASSHQGFEAFF. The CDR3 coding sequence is TGTGCCAGCAGCCACCAGGGTTTTGAAGCTTTCTTT.

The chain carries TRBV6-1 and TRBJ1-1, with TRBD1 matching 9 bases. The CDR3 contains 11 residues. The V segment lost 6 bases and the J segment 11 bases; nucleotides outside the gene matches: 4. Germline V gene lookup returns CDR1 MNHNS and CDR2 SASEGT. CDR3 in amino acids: CASRRTGEAFF. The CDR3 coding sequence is TGTGCCAGCAGGAGGACAGGGGAGGCTTTCTTT.

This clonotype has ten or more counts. In nucleotides, the CDR3 is TGTGCCACCAGTGGCTTTAGCGGACTAGGTGGGAATGAGCAGTTCTTC. Amino acids: CATSGFSGLGGNEQFF. J is TRBJ2-1 and V is TRBV24-1, with 7 bases identical to TRBD2. The CDR3 sequence is 16 residues long. The germline V gene has CDR1 KGHDR and CDR2 SFDVKD. After removal of 5 bases from V and 7 bases from J, the junction contained 13 bases not matched to a gene.

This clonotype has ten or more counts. Here the CDR3 DNA reads TGCAGTGTCAAGTTAGCGGGGGCCCTGACAGATACGCAGTATTTT. Its translation is CSVKLAGALTDTQYF. The V call is TRBV20-1, the J call TRBJ2-3; 9 bases fit TRBD2. CDR3 length: 15 amino acids. Germline V gene sequence: CDR1 DFQATT, CDR2 SNEGSKA (reference sequence). Unmatched junction bases numbered 11, after V lost 7 bases and J lost 3 bases.

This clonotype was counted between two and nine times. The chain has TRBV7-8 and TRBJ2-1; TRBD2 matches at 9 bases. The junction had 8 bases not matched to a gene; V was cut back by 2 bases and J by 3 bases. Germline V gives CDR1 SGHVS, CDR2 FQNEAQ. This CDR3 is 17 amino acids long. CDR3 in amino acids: CASSLRATSGFYNEQFF. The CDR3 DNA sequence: TGTGCCAGCAGCTTACGGGCGACTAGCGGATTCTACAATGAGCAGTTCTTC.

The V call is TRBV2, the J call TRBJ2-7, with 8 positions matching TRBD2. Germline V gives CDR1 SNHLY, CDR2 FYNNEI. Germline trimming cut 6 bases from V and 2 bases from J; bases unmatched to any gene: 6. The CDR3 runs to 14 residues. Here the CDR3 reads CASRRLATTYEQYF. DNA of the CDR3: TGTGCCAGCAGGAGACTAGCGACTACCTACGAGCAGTACTTC.

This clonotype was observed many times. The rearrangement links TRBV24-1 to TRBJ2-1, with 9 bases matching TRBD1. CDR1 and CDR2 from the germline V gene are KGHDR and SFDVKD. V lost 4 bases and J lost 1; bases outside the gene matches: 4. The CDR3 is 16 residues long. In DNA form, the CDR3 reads TGTGCCACCAGTGACCCGGGACAGGGATCCTACAATGAGCAGTTCTTC. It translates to CATSDPGQGSYNEQFF.

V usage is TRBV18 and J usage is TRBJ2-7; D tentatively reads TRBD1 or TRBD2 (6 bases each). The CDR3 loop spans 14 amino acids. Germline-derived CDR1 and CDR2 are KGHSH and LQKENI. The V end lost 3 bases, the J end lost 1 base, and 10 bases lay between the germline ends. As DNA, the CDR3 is TGTGCCAGCTCACCTTCGGGGGCATCCTACGAGCAGTACTTC. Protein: CASSPSGASYEQYF.

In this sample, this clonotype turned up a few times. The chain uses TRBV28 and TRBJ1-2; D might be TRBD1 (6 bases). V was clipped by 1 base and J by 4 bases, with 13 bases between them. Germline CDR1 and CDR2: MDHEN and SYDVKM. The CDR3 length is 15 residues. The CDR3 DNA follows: TGTGCCAGCAGTTTATCTTCCTACAGGGTCTATGGCTACACCTTC. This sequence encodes CASSLSSYRVYGYTF.

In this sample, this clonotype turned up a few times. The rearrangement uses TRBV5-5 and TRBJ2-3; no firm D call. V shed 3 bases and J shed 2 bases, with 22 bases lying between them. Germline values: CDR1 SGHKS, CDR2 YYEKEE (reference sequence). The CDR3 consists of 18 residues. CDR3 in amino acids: CASSSLPPVPIPTDTQYF. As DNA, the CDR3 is TGTGCCAGCAGCTCGTTGCCCCCAGTTCCCATCCCCACAGATACGCAGTATTTT.

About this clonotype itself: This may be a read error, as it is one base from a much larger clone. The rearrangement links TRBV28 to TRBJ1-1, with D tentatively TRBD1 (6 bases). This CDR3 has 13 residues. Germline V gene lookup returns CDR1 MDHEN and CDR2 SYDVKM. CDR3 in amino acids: CGSTLGGGTEAFF. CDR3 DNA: TGTGGCAGCACCCTCGGGGGCGGCACTGAAGCTTTCTTT.